One T cell receptor (beta chain) is described in this entry. Its antigen is undetermined. The PCR had 60 Vbeta and 13 Jbeta primers. Repertoires were generated with immunoSEQ multiplex PCR, while TCRdb's copy carries only in-frame clones and drops some. In the table there are roughly 120,000 clones, 79% of which are singletons. The data are from a study of cytomegalovirus exposure and HLA in healthy donors. Study observations and caveats: Cytomegalovirus association was assigned to about 150 TCR beta chains. Accurate predictions that matched the HLA-A and HLA-B alleles of most subjects were reportedly made from TCR beta sequences.

The CDR3 is made up of 16 amino acids. Per the germline V gene, CDR1 is MNHEY and CDR2 is SVGAGI. Trimming removed 2 bases from V and 6 bases from J; junction bases left unmatched: 10. The sequencing sample was made of PBMCs. The chain combines TRBV6-5 with TRBJ2-3, with TRBD2 identical over 8 bases. The TCR originated in a man aged 18-30 years in good health and CMV-seronegative. CDR3 protein: CASSYQAGEFVDTQYF. The CDR3 nucleotides read TGTGCCAGCAGTTACCAAGCGGGAGAATTCGTCGATACGCAGTATTTT.